Shown below are 13 T cell receptor beta chains from a single sample sequenced in a study of blood T cell repertoires in COVID-19. The assay was immunoSEQ multiplex PCR, and TCRdb's table has in-frame clones only and misses some. Among 130,000 or so clones listed, 85% to 90% were seen once. The sample comprised peripheral blood. All receptors come from a human donor in a cohort sampled during active COVID-19.

V gene TRBV4-3 combines with J gene TRBJ2-5; a weak D match, TRBD2 (6 bases). The CDR3 is 13 amino acids. V lost 4 bases and J 7 bases, leaving 13 bases between the germline ends. Germline V CDR1 and CDR2: LGHNA, YSLEER. CDR3 DNA: TGCGCCAGCAGCCTCGGGGGTGAATCGACCCAGTACTTC. Residues: CASSLGGESTQYF.

This clone has just one count. This chain connects TRBV11-3 to TRBJ1-2; D ambiguous. CDR1 SGHNT and CDR2 YENEEA come from the germline V gene. Trimming took 2 bases from V and 4 from J, leaving 8 bases between them. The CDR3 has 13 residues. CDR3 protein: CASSLPAGYGYTF. The CDR3 DNA reads as TGTGCCAGCAGCTTACCCGCAGGCTATGGCTACACCTTC.

The chain joins TRBV18 to TRBJ1-2, with 7 bases that match TRBD1. This CDR3 spans 14 amino acids. Germline V gene sequence: CDR1 KGHSH, CDR2 LQKENI. J was trimmed by 3 bases and V by 4 bases; bases with no gene match: 5. The CDR3 protein is CASSQSTGDYGYTF. For the CDR3, the DNA is TGTGCCAGCTCACAATCTACAGGGGACTATGGCTACACCTTC.

Only a few counts were recorded for this clone. The chain has TRBV5-1 and TRBJ1-4, with D unresolved. V was cut by 8 bases and J by 7 bases, with 15 bases left in between. The CDR3 has 13 amino acids. Per germline, CDR1 SGHRS and CDR2 YFSETQ. The CDR3 region is CASKLEDVEKLFF. DNA of the CDR3: TGCGCCAGTAAACTTGAGGATGTTGAAAAACTGTTTTTT.

The CDR3 region has the DNA TGTGCCAGCAGCACCCGGGACAGGGTGGGCAATCAGCCCCAGCATTTT. The encoded protein is CASSTRDRVGNQPQHF. The chain couples TRBV5-6 to TRBJ1-5; 9 nucleotides line up with TRBD1. Trimming took 4 bases from V and 2 from J; bases not matched to a gene: 7. Germline CDR1 reads SGHDT; CDR2 reads YYEEEE. The CDR3 is made up of 16 amino acids.

The count of this clone is one. The V gene is TRBV24-1, the J gene TRBJ2-3; 9 bases line up with TRBD2. The CDR3 runs to 19 residues. Germline V gives CDR1 KGHDR, CDR2 SFDVKD. J gave up 1 base and V 2 bases, and 12 bases lay outside the gene matches. CDR3 sequence (DNA): TGTGCCACCAGTGATTCTTGGCGGGAGGGTAAAGAAGGCACAGATACGCAGTATTTT. Translation: CATSDSWREGKEGTDTQYF.

The chain carries TRBV9 and TRBJ1-4; tentative D call: TRBD1 (5 bases). Deletions cut 0 bases from V and 5 bases from J, with 11 bases between. The CDR3 is 15 residues long. The germline gives CDR1 SGDLS, CDR2 YYNGEE. CDR3 residues: CASSVGRQGNEKLFF. The CDR3 bases are TGTGCCAGCAGCGTAGGAAGGCAGGGAAATGAAAAACTGTTTTTT.

This chain uses TRBV5-7 with TRBJ1-2, with 11 bases lining up with TRBD1. TRBV5-7 belongs to the ORF category, with a function that is uncertain. After removal of 0 bases from V and 3 bases from J, the junction contained 10 bases not matched to a gene. This CDR3 contains 18 residues. The CDR3 DNA follows: TGTGCCAGCAGCTTGGTTTTTGGGGACAGGGGGGTCTACTATGGCTACACCTTC. Translation gives CASSLVFGDRGVYYGYTF.

This chain joins TRBV12-3 or TRBV12-4 and TRBJ1-1; D gene uncertain. The CDR3 consists of 12 residues. V was trimmed by 6 bases and J by 4 bases, leaving 9 bases between them. This chain's CDR3 is CASRHRGTEAFF. The CDR3 DNA reads as TGTGCCAGCAGACACCGAGGCACTGAAGCTTTCTTT.

In its sample, this clone was seen once. V usage is TRBV15 and J usage is TRBJ1-4; D call uncertain. The CDR3 consists of 16 residues. V lost 0 bases and J lost 5, with 13 bases in between. CDR1 and CDR2 from the germline V gene are LNHNV and YYDKDF (reference sequence). DNA for the CDR3: TGTGCCACCAGCAGAGATTATTCGCCCGGGAATGAAAAACTGTTTTTT. Translating gives CATSRDYSPGNEKLFF.

The gene calls are TRBV14 and TRBJ1-1; no firm D call. Germline assignment: CDR1 SGHDN and CDR2 FVKESK. With 5 bases removed from V and 4 bases from J, the gap between germline ends came to 14 bases. The CDR3 sequence is 14 residues long. CDR3 residues: CASSEVRVSTEAFF. The CDR3 nucleotides are TGTGCCAGCAGCGAAGTGAGGGTAAGCACTGAAGCTTTCTTT.

The J gene is TRBJ2-7, the V gene TRBV5-1, with 8 positions matching TRBD1. CDR3 length: 14 amino acids. V was pared by 5 bases and J by 3 bases, with 7 bases of the junction left unmatched. Germline CDR1 is SGHRS and CDR2 is YFSETQ. The CDR3 is CASRQLGQGYEQYF. CDR3 coding DNA: TGCGCCAGCAGGCAGTTAGGACAGGGCTACGAGCAGTACTTC.

The chain recombines TRBV11-2 with TRBJ2-7; 11 bases are a match to TRBD2. The CDR3 totals 11 residues. Per the germline V gene, CDR1 is SGHAT and CDR2 is FQNNGV. CDR3 residues: CASSQGLAAVV. In DNA form, the CDR3 reads TGTGCCAGCAGCCAGGGACTAGCGGCCGTCGTC.